This TCR beta chain emerged from a study of a mutant IDH1 vaccine in newly diagnosed glioma. Regarding the study as a whole: Pseudoprogression showed no apparent link to changes in top peripheral T cell clonotypes.

Documented time point: week 35, safety follow-up. A 20-mer mutant IDH1 peptide at 300 ug was injected subcutaneously with topical imiquimod. Germline V gene data show CDR1 as SQVTM and CDR2 as ANQGSEA. This CDR3 comprises 14 residues. V was shortened by 0 bases and J by 4 bases, with 12 bases between the two germline ends. Only in-frame clones appear in the TCRdb table, and some are missing; sequencing was by immunoSEQ multiplex PCR. The sample lists approximately 50,000 clones; roughly 91% were seen once. Regarding this clone: The antigen is undetermined.

Source: PBMCs, taken from a glioma patient whose treatment included an IDH1 peptide vaccine. The clonotype originates from a woman aged 35 to 49 with glioma. J is TRBJ1-2 and V is TRBV29-1; D is undetermined. Written as DNA, the CDR3 is TGCAGCGTTGAAGATGGGCGCTGGGGCTATGGCTACACCTTC. This sequence encodes CSVEDGRWGYGYTF.